Shown below are 17 T cell receptor beta chains from a single sample sequenced in a study of T cells in Graves' hyperthyroidism and ophthalmopathy (dated by TCRdb to 2018 to 2020). The library was obtained by multiplex PCR. TCRdb names Illumina HiSeq 2000 as the instrument used. TCR beta CDR3 regions were amplified from RNA transcripts. The first round of RT-PCR for the TCR CDR3 was performed with the HTBI primer set and the Qiagen OneStep RT-PCR kit. Starting from the raw public reads, TCRdb applied fastp trimming at Q25, assembled clones with MiXCR and retained in-frame beta chains. Identical CDR3 protein sequences are pooled into one entry, listed with their most common genes and DNA. The sample table records 490,000 or so distinct CDR3 sequences; just under 20% of these occur just once. The ten top clones hold less than 55% of the sample. The sample taken for sequencing was blood. The receptors were gathered from a man aged 35-49 years with Graves' ophthalmopathy.

The chain has TRBV20-1 and TRBJ2-7, with D perhaps matching TRBD2 (6 bases). There are 11 residues in the CDR3. Germline loops: CDR1 DFQATT, CDR2 SNEGSKA (reference sequence). The V end lost 7 bases, the J end lost 4 bases, and 11 bases lay between the germline ends. The CDR3 region has the DNA TGCAGTGGGAGGGGTAATTACGAGCAGTACTTC. Its protein is CSGRGNYEQYF.

The rearrangement links TRBV4-1 to TRBJ1-2, with a tentative D call TRBD1 (5 bases). With 6 bases removed from V and 3 bases from J, the gap between germline ends came to 11 bases. The CDR3 consists of 13 residues. CDR1 and CDR2 from the germline V gene are MGHRA and YSYEKL. The CDR3 loop reads CASSMGRDYGYTF. The CDR3 DNA reads TGCGCCAGCAGTATGGGCAGGGACTATGGCTACACCTTC.

This clonotype was recorded at least ten times. The chain employs TRBV15 and TRBJ2-2; perhaps TRBD2 as D (6 bases). Germline-derived CDR1 and CDR2 are LNHNV and YYDKDF (reference sequence). The CDR3 contains 15 residues. V was trimmed by 4 bases and J by 2 bases, leaving 11 bases between them. CDR3 in amino acids: CATSTGTLNTGELFF. In DNA form, the CDR3 reads TGTGCCACCAGCACTGGGACTCTAAACACCGGGGAGCTGTTTTTT.

This clonotype appeared a few times. The chain recombines TRBV11-1 with TRBJ2-7; D gene ambiguous. Germline V gene sequence: CDR1 SGHAT, CDR2 FQDESV (reference sequence). V was clipped by 1 base and J by 1 base, with 11 bases between them. CDR3 length equals 15 residues. The CDR3 spells CASSLEVGTSYEQYF. CDR3 DNA: TGTGCCAGCAGCTTAGAAGTGGGCACTTCCTACGAGCAGTACTTC.

This clonotype was observed a handful of times. The rearrangement links TRBV27 to TRBJ2-1; D is possibly TRBD1 (5 bases). Between the trimmed V and J ends, which lost 6 bases and 6 bases, there was a span of 12 bases. From germline, CDR1 is MNHEY and CDR2 SMNVEV (reference sequence). This CDR3 contains 13 residues. The CDR3 DNA sequence: TGTGCCAGCAGAGAGACAGATGCCAATGAGCAGTTCTTC. Translation gives CASRETDANEQFF.

The table lists this clonotype with many counts. The chain has TRBV5-1 and TRBJ2-1, with D possibly matching TRBD2 (6 bases). This CDR3 has 14 amino acids. Germline V gives CDR1 SGHRS, CDR2 YFSETQ. Trimming cost V 4 bases and J 2 bases, with 10 bases left between them. The CDR3 DNA follows: TGCGCCAGCAGCCGGGACTCAACCTACAATGAGCAGTTCTTC. Protein sequence: CASSRDSTYNEQFF.

This clonotype came up many times. This chain uses TRBV7-9 with TRBJ1-3, with D unclear. The CDR3 runs 14 residues. V dropped 2 bases and J dropped 0 bases, with 5 bases sitting between them. CDR1 SEHNR and CDR2 FQNEAQ come from the germline V gene (reference sequence). CDR3 bases: TGTGCCAGCAGCTTAATGAGCTCTGGAAACACCATATATTTT. It yields the protein CASSLMSSGNTIYF.

This clonotype occurred many times. V and J are TRBV10-1 and TRBJ2-7, with D hard to call. The CDR3 totals 14 residues. CDR1 is WNHNN and CDR2 is SYGVQD in the germline V gene (reference sequence). The V gene lost 3 bases and the J gene lost 5 bases, with 14 bases spanning the gap. CDR3 sequence reads: CASSDTRPPHEQYF. CDR3 sequence (DNA): TGCGCCAGCAGTGATACCAGGCCACCACACGAGCAGTACTTC.

This clonotype was observed at least ten times. The V call is TRBV5-1, the J call TRBJ2-2; TRBD2 agrees at 13 bases. This CDR3 has 17 amino acids. The trim removed 4 bases at V and 7 bases at J, leaving 10 bases unmatched. Germline V gene data show CDR1 as SGHRS and CDR2 as YFSETQ. CDR3 in amino acids: CASSLWTSGSVNGELFF. For the CDR3, the DNA is TGCGCCAGCAGCCTTTGGACTAGCGGGAGTGTTAACGGGGAGCTGTTTTTT.

V usage is TRBV27 and J usage is TRBJ2-3; 7 nucleotides agree with TRBD2. V trimming: 3 bases; J trimming: 6 bases; junction bases outside the gene matches: 6. The CDR3 has 14 amino acids. The V gene's germline CDR1 is MNHEY and CDR2 SMNVEV (reference sequence). CDR3 amino acids: CASSLWGGLDTQYF. In nucleotides, the CDR3 is TGTGCCAGCAGTTTGTGGGGGGGGTTGGATACGCAGTATTTT.

The J gene is TRBJ1-2, the V gene TRBV7-3, with D perhaps matching TRBD1 (5 bases). The length of the CDR3 is 15 residues. Germline values: CDR1 SGHTA, CDR2 FQGTGA. Trimming removed 5 bases from V and 6 bases from J, with 19 bases in between. The CDR3, as DNA: TGTGCCAGCAGCGACCAAGGGGCTCGGGCGGATGGCTACACCTTC. It codes for CASSDQGARADGYTF.

V and J are TRBV20-1 and TRBJ1-5; D not certain. The CDR3 consists of 17 residues. Germline CDR1 DFQATT, CDR2 SNEGSKA (reference sequence). V lost 0 bases, J lost 2 bases, and 17 bases lay in between. The CDR3 region has the DNA TGCAGTGCTAGAGATCTTGACAACTGGACGGGCAATCAGCCCCAGCATTTT. Protein: CSARDLDNWTGNQPQHF.

J is TRBJ1-1 and V is TRBV18; TRBD1 aligns across 7 bases. This CDR3 has 13 residues. The germline gives CDR1 KGHSH, CDR2 LQKENI. Unmatched junction bases numbered 5, after V lost 3 bases and J lost 7 bases. The DNA of the CDR3 is TGTGCCAGCTCACCGGCAGGGGGATTTGAAGCTTTCTTT. Protein: CASSPAGGFEAFF.

Ten or more counts support this clonotype. The chain carries TRBV12-3 or TRBV12-4 and TRBJ2-1; D may be TRBD1 or TRBD2 (6 bases each). CDR3 length: 17 residues. V lost 6 bases and J 5 bases, leaving 23 bases between the germline ends. CDR3 sequence (DNA): TGTGCCAGCAGCTTGCGTAGATCGGGGGCGAAAGACAATGAGCAGTTCTTC. Translated, it gives CASSLRRSGAKDNEQFF.

This clonotype was recorded a few times. V and J are TRBV20-1 and TRBJ1-1; 7 positions agree with TRBD1. This CDR3 has 16 amino acids. Trimming took 2 bases from V and 0 from J; bases not matched to a gene: 9. The germline V gene has CDR1 DFQATT and CDR2 SNEGSKA (reference sequence). CDR3 in amino acids: CSARPYGTAVNTEAFF. As DNA, the CDR3 is TGCAGTGCTAGACCCTATGGGACAGCCGTGAACACTGAAGCTTTCTTT.

The sample holds a few counts of this clonotype. The chain combines TRBV7-9 with TRBJ1-2; D unclear. Per germline, CDR1 SEHNR and CDR2 FQNEAQ (reference sequence). V was pared by 4 bases and J by 0 bases, with 24 bases between. The CDR3 runs to 19 residues. The chain's CDR3 is CASSSSQIAYSLSNYGYTF. The CDR3 region has the DNA TGTGCCAGCAGCTCCAGCCAAATTGCATACTCGCTATCTAACTATGGCTACACCTTC.

The chain has TRBV11-2 and TRBJ1-3; no definite D call. This CDR3 region has 16 residues. V lost 0 bases and J 0 bases, leaving 9 bases between the germline ends. The germline V gene has CDR1 SGHAT and CDR2 FQNNGV. CDR3 bases: TGTGCCAGCAGCTTAGATGGCGGTTCCTCTGGAAACACCATATATTTT. Amino acids: CASSLDGGSSGNTIYF.